The next 24 T cell receptor beta chains were all read from a single sample in a study of graft-versus-host responses after intestinal transplantation. This table comes from immunoSEQ multiplex PCR, and its TCRdb copy is limited to in-frame clones, with some not included. The table records some 19,000 clones, around 43% of them present only once. The authors plated approximately 200,000 CFSE-labeled responder cells with approximately 200,000 irradiated, violet-dye-labeled stimulator cells. The source was alloreactive CD8+ T cells from a mixed lymphocyte reaction culture, collected before intestinal transplant. Subset described: CFSE-low proliferating T cells sorted from approximately six-day pre-transplant mixed lymphocyte reaction (GvH or HvG direction). These receptors all come from a human patient who received an intestinal transplant.

The V gene is TRBV5-1, the J gene TRBJ1-4; D remains unclear. V dropped 2 bases and J dropped 8 bases, with 10 bases sitting between them. Germline V CDR1 and CDR2: SGHRS, YFSETQ. The CDR3 is 13 amino acids. This CDR3 is CASSFRAGEKLFF. CDR3 coding DNA: TGCGCCAGCAGCTTTCGGGCTGGCGAAAAACTGTTTTTT.

This clone came up a few times. The chain employs TRBV7-9 and TRBJ2-1; 7 positions match TRBD2. The CDR3 contains 15 residues. Looked up from germline, CDR1 is SEHNR and CDR2 is FQNEAQ (reference sequence). Trimming cost V 8 bases and J 6 bases; bases outside gene matches: 13. The CDR3 DNA follows: TGTGCCAGCGCTGCGGGCGGGAGAGGTTCCAATGAGCAGTTCTTC. Protein: CASAAGGRGSNEQFF.

The sample holds a few counts of this clone. This rearrangement joins TRBV20-1 to TRBJ1-3; D is unresolved. Per the germline V gene, CDR1 is DFQATT and CDR2 is SNEGSKA (reference sequence). Between the trimmed V and J ends, which lost 5 bases and 0 bases, there was a span of 2 bases. The CDR3 has 11 amino acids. The CDR3, as DNA: TGCAGTGCTCGCTCTGGAAACACCATATATTTT. Amino acids: CSARSGNTIYF.

This chain joins TRBV29-1 and TRBJ2-3, with 10 bases aligning to TRBD2. The J segment lost 0 bases and the V segment lost 6 bases, leaving 3 bases of the junction unmatched. The CDR3 sequence is 14 residues long. Per germline, CDR1 SQVTM and CDR2 ANQGSEA. CDR3 region: CSVGLADSTDTQYF. CDR3 DNA sequence: TGCAGCGTCGGACTAGCGGATAGCACAGATACGCAGTATTTT.

This clone was seen only once. A much larger clone lies one base from this, so it may be a read error. The V call is TRBV6-1, the J call TRBJ2-7; no clear D. This CDR3 contains 11 residues. Germline V CDR1 and CDR2: MNHNS, SASEGT. The V gene lost 5 bases and the J gene lost 3 bases, with 5 bases spanning the gap. In nucleotides, the CDR3 is TGTGCCAGCAGTTCCCTCTACGAGCAGTACTTC. As protein: CASSSLYEQYF.

V usage is TRBV5-1 and J usage is TRBJ2-1, with 15 bases aligning to TRBD2. Germline V lookup: CDR1 SGHRS, CDR2 YFSETQ. V shed 3 bases, J shed 2 bases, and the junction held 0 bases outside the gene matches. This CDR3 is 16 amino acids long. CDR3 amino acids: CASSWTSGRAYNEQFF. The CDR3 coding sequence is TGCGCCAGCAGCTGGACTAGCGGGAGGGCCTACAATGAGCAGTTCTTC.

The chain carries TRBV28 and TRBJ2-7; 7 nucleotides line up with TRBD2. CDR1 is MDHEN, CDR2 SYDVKM, per germline. The CDR3 extends over 13 amino acids. J gave up 5 bases and V 6 bases, and 7 bases lay outside the gene matches. The CDR3 sequence: CASRWGGSHEQYF. CDR3 bases: TGTGCCAGCAGGTGGGGCGGGAGCCACGAGCAGTACTTC.

The chain employs TRBV5-1 and TRBJ2-7; D gene unclear. Germline CDR1 SGHRS, CDR2 YFSETQ. CDR3 length equals 14 residues. V shed 0 bases and J shed 3 bases, with 10 bases lying between them. CDR3 sequence: CASSLVSRFYEQYF. In nucleotides, the CDR3 is TGCGCCAGCAGCTTGGTTTCCCGATTCTACGAGCAGTACTTC. Combining the CDR3 with reference TRBV5-1 and TRBJ2-7 gives the whole variable domain KAGVTQTPRYLIKTRGQQVTLSCSPISGHRSVSWYQQTPGQGLQFLFEYFSETQRNKGNFPGRFSGRQFSNSRSEMNVSTLELGDSALYLCASSLVSRFYEQYFGPGTRLTVT.

The chain links TRBV6-5 to TRBJ2-7, with 11 bases matching TRBD2. The CDR3 loop spans 16 amino acids. V trimming: 0 bases; J trimming: 6 bases; junction bases outside the gene matches: 7. Germline CDR1 and CDR2: MNHEY and SVGAGI. The CDR3, as DNA: TGTGCCAGCAGTTACTCGGCGGGCCTAGCGGGAGGCGAGCAGTACTTC. Translated, it gives CASSYSAGLAGGEQYF.

The chain employs TRBV6-4 and TRBJ2-3; D is perhaps TRBD1 (5 bases). V lost 4 bases, J lost 4 bases, and 12 bases lay in between. CDR3 size: 14 residues. CDR1 is MRHNA and CDR2 is SNTAGT in the germline V gene. CDR3 protein: CASSVFQGADTQYF. For the CDR3, the DNA is TGTGCCAGCAGTGTATTCCAAGGGGCAGATACGCAGTATTTT.

The gene calls are TRBV6-6 and TRBJ1-5, with D perhaps TRBD1 (6 bases). This CDR3 comprises 15 residues. Trimming shortened V by 2 bases and J by 4 bases, and 12 bases separated the two germline ends. Germline V gene lookup returns CDR1 MNHNY and CDR2 SVGAGI (reference sequence). The chain's CDR3 is CASSYQGTLNQPQHF. CDR3 bases: TGTGCCAGCAGTTACCAAGGGACACTAAATCAGCCCCAGCATTTT.

V and J are TRBV4-2 and TRBJ1-1; D possibly corresponds to TRBD1 (5 bases). V was shortened by 2 bases and J by 10 bases, with 11 bases between the two germline ends. Germline-derived CDR1 and CDR2 are LGHNA and YNFKEQ. This CDR3 is built from 12 residues. CDR3 coding DNA: TGTGCCAGCAGCCAAATGGGGGATGGAGCTTTCTTT. Its protein is CASSQMGDGAFF.

This clone occurred a few times. V usage is TRBV18 and J usage is TRBJ2-5, with 7 bases matching TRBD1. Germline CDR1 and CDR2: KGHSH and LQKENI. After removal of 11 bases from V and 2 bases from J, the junction contained 8 bases not matched to a gene. This CDR3 comprises 13 residues. The CDR3 DNA reads TGTGCCGGCCGGGACAGCAAACAAGAGACCCAGTACTTC. Translated: CAGRDSKQETQYF. Supplemented by reference TRBV18 and TRBJ2-5, the full variable domain reads NAGVMQNPRHLVRRRGQEARLRCSPMKGHSHVYWYRQLPEEGLKFMVYLQKENIIDESGMPKERFSAEFPKEGPSILRIQQVVRGDSAAYFCAGRDSKQETQYFGPGTRLLVL.

The chain couples TRBV28 to TRBJ1-5; D call uncertain. Germline CDR1 MDHEN, CDR2 SYDVKM. Trimming pared 6 bases from V and 3 bases from J, leaving 15 bases between. This CDR3 is built from 15 residues. This CDR3 reads CASSLLDGFNQPQHF. CDR3 bases: TGTGCCAGCAGCCTCTTGGACGGATTCAATCAGCCCCAGCATTTT. Combining the CDR3 with reference TRBV28 and TRBJ1-5 gives the whole variable domain DVKVTQSSRYLVKRTGEKVFLECVQDMDHENMFWYRQDPGLGLRLIYFSYDVKMKEKGDIPEGYSVSREKKERFSLILESASTNQTSMYLCASSLLDGFNQPQHFGDGTRLSIL.

The CDR3 region has the DNA TGCGCCAGCAGTGCCTTCTCCTACGAGCAGTACTTC. This gives the protein CASSAFSYEQYF. The chain recombines TRBV10-2 with TRBJ2-7; D not resolved. The V gene's germline CDR1 is WSHSY and CDR2 SAAADI. With 4 bases removed from V and 0 bases from J, the gap between germline ends came to 4 bases. The CDR3 is 12 amino acids.

The chain couples TRBV7-9 to TRBJ2-5; 8 bases line up with TRBD1. V was clipped by 1 base and J by 2 bases; unmatched bases: 15. The CDR3 is 19 residues long. Germline lookup yields CDR1 SEHNR and CDR2 FQNEAQ (reference sequence). CDR3 protein: CASSLVWGTGFKLQETQYF. CDR3 bases: TGTGCCAGCAGCTTAGTGTGGGGGACAGGCTTTAAACTACAAGAGACCCAGTACTTC.

The chain recombines TRBV6-5 with TRBJ2-2, with D perhaps TRBD1 (5 bases). CDR3 size: 15 residues. V was clipped by 2 bases and J by 5 bases, with 12 bases between them. CDR1 MNHEY and CDR2 SVGAGI come from the germline V gene. The CDR3 reads CASSYIETVTGELFF. The CDR3 nucleotides are TGTGCCAGCAGTTACATCGAGACAGTTACCGGGGAGCTGTTTTTT.

This clone ranks as medium-sized (0.01 to 0.1%). The chain employs TRBV6-5 and TRBJ2-2; D uncertain. CDR1 is MNHEY, CDR2 SVGAGI, per germline. The CDR3 length is 12 residues. V lost 5 bases, J lost 0 bases, and 1 base lay in between. CDR3 sequence reads: CASSTNTGELFF. CDR3 coding DNA: TGTGCCAGCAGTACGAACACCGGGGAGCTGTTTTTT.

V is TRBV23-1 and J is TRBJ2-3; D remains unclear. TRBV23-1 is assigned to the ORF class and has an uncertain function. The CDR3 spans 13 residues. Trimming shortened V by 5 bases and J by 2 bases, and 8 bases separated the two germline ends. The CDR3 nucleotides are TGCGCCAGCAGTTCCGGGTCCACAGATACGCAGTATTTT. The encoded protein is CASSSGSTDTQYF.

V usage is TRBV5-1 and J usage is TRBJ1-2; D is uncertain. Looked up from germline, CDR1 is SGHRS and CDR2 is YFSETQ. The CDR3 covers 15 residues. Trimming stripped 4 bases from V and 9 bases from J, with 22 bases between. The CDR3: CASSPGPGNGRRYTF. CDR3 coding DNA: TGCGCCAGCAGCCCTGGGCCGGGTAATGGGAGGCGCTACACCTTC. Combining the CDR3 with reference TRBV5-1 and TRBJ1-2 gives the whole variable domain KAGVTQTPRYLIKTRGQQVTLSCSPISGHRSVSWYQQTPGQGLQFLFEYFSETQRNKGNFPGRFSGRQFSNSRSEMNVSTLELGDSALYLCASSPGPGNGRRYTFGSGTRLTVV.

The chain uses TRBV6-4 and TRBJ2-7; D call uncertain. The CDR3 loop spans 10 amino acids. Trimming took 4 bases from V and 8 from J, leaving 6 bases between them. Germline CDR1 reads MRHNA; CDR2 reads SNTAGT. Written as DNA, the CDR3 is TGTGCCAGCAGTGGGTCTCAGCAGTACTTC. Protein product: CASSGSQQYF.

The chain employs TRBV5-6 and TRBJ2-4, with unresolved D. This CDR3 is built from 15 residues. The germline CDR1 and CDR2 sequences are SGHDT and YYEEEE. V lost 1 base and J 1 base, leaving 9 bases between the germline ends. The CDR3 here is CASSLRGTAKNIQYF. The CDR3 DNA sequence: TGTGCCAGCAGCTTGCGCGGTACGGCCAAAAACATTCAGTACTTC. Using reference TRBV5-6 and TRBJ2-4 for the parts outside the CDR3, the full variable domain is DAGVTQSPTHLIKTRGQQVTLRCSPKSGHDTVSWYQQALGQGPQFIFQYYEEEERQRGNFPDRFSGHQFPNYSSELNVNALLLGDSALYLCASSLRGTAKNIQYFGAGTRLSVL.

The chain employs TRBV5-4 and TRBJ2-1; 8 nucleotides line up with TRBD2. This CDR3 is built from 15 residues. V lost 7 bases and J lost 5; bases outside the gene matches: 11. CDR1 is SGHNT and CDR2 is YYREEE in the germline V gene (reference sequence). The CDR3 loop reads CASHRTSGPHNEQFF. CDR3 nucleotide sequence: TGTGCCAGCCATCGAACTAGCGGACCCCACAATGAGCAGTTCTTC.

This clone appeared a few times. The rearrangement links TRBV6-5 to TRBJ1-1; D is undetermined. CDR1 MNHEY and CDR2 SVGAGI come from the germline V gene. This CDR3 is 13 amino acids long. V was pared by 6 bases and J by 2 bases, with 10 bases between. This CDR3 is CASRGLTNTEAFF. The DNA of the CDR3 is TGTGCCAGCAGGGGTTTAACTAACACTGAAGCTTTCTTT.